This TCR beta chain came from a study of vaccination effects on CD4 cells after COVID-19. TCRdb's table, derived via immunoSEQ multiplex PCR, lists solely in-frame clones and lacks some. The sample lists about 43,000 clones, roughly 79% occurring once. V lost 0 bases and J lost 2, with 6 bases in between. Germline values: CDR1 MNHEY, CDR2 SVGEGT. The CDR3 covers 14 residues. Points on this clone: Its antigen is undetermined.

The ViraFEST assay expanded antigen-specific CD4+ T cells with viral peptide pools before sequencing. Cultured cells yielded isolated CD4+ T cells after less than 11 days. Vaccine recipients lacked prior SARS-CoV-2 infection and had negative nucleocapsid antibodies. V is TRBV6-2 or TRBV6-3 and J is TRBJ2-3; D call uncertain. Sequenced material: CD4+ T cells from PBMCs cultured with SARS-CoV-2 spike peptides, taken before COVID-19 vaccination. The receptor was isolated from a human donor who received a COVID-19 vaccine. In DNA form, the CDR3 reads TGTGCCAGCAGTTACTCGTTAGACACAGATACGCAGTATTTT. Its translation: CASSYSLDTDTQYF.